This T cell receptor beta chain was found in a study of cytomegalovirus exposure and HLA in healthy donors (dated by TCRdb to 2015 to 2018). About the investigation overall: The 550 to 750 repertoires of the first cohort and the 110 or so validation repertoires were produced on the same platform, according to a later analysis. High-throughput TCR immunosequencing, statistical association of individual TCRs with disease status, and machine learning were combined to predict cytomegalovirus infection status. In addition to the first cohort of roughly 700 subjects, a separate validation cohort of under 150 different subjects was used. The study aimed to test whether signatures of past pathogen exposure could be identified by cataloging public T cell receptors.

General conclusions and limits of the study: Most TCR sequences were seen in very few donors, while some public TCRs were found in many individuals. A few of the identified cytomegalovirus-associated TCR beta chains were confirmed in vitro to be specific for cytomegalovirus antigens. It was suggested by the authors that the approach could potentially be generalized to other disease states and immunological phenotypes. The study gave a list of 150 to 200 TCR beta chains associated with cytomegalovirus. A later analysis had no HLA typing for the validation cohort, so co-occurrence there was scored across all 120 or so repertoires. The classifier was reported to diagnose cytomegalovirus status with high specificity and sensitivity in both the original and validation cohorts. A later analysis found that TCRs clustered in the first cohort also tended to co-occur in the roughly 110 validation repertoires, with 90% to 95% of cluster scores above 0.

Per the germline V gene, MGHRA is the CDR1 and YSYEKL is the CDR2. From its cysteine to its phenylalanine, the CDR3 spans 15 amino acids. CDR3 DNA only is kept here, 45 bases in frame from base 1. Clipping removes 5 bases from V and 3 bases from J, with 8 as the unmatched junction base count. The method was the immunoSEQ multiplex PCR assay. Per the original workflow: To diagnose cytomegalovirus status from the catalog of TCR beta chain sequences, a statistical classification framework was built. As stored in TCRdb, this immuneACCESS dataset retains in-frame rearrangements with V and J assigned. A fraction of the clones does not appear; measured against another copy, unresolved V genes explain less than half of the discrepancy, and the remainder lacks a known reason. V and J calls and clone size are those listed in that table; D and trimming were worked out from the DNA. This sample holds some 200,000 clones; 90% to 95% were observed only once. In total, the top ten clones hold 1% to 1.2% of the sample.

Regarding this clone: What this receptor recognizes is not known. Per-base quality was not reported, and no clone a single base away is much larger than it.

The donors were included in the validation cohort of over a hundred subjects, a group kept apart from the roughly 670-subject first cohort. Sequenced sample: PBMCs. The origin of this receptor is a woman aged 18-29 years in good health and CMV-seronegative. The chain was built from TRBV4-1 and TRBJ2-7, with 9 bases aligning to TRBD1. The DNA is as follows: TGCGCCAGCAGCGTCCGGGACAGGGAATACTACGAGCAGTACTTC. Its protein product is CASSVRDREYYEQYF.